The T cell receptor beta chain described here comes from a study of shared clonotypes between healthy human individuals. In the source study's methods: Filtering was not the same, since immunoSEQ gave junction-only sequences without quality scores. Here immunoSEQ multiplex PCR was the method, and the copy in TCRdb shows in-frame clones only, minus some. V, J and clone size were drawn from that table, and D and trimming were deduced from the DNA. The sample has some 2,000,000 clones; about 94% are singletons. Losses at the gene ends were 1 base for V and 3 bases for J; bases not matched to a gene: 8. Germline V lookup: CDR1 MNHNS, CDR2 SASEGT. There are 17 residues in the CDR3.

The sequenced sample consisted of naive CD4+ T cells sorted from blood. Subset meaning: CD45RA+ positively selected. This chain joins TRBV6-1 and TRBJ1-5, with TRBD1 matching 8 bases. The sequence was collected from a man aged 18 to 35 in good health. For the CDR3, the DNA is TGTGCCAGCAGTGAAGGAGGACAGGGTGGGTTCAATCAGCCCCAGCATTTT. Its translation: CASSEGGQGGFNQPQHF.